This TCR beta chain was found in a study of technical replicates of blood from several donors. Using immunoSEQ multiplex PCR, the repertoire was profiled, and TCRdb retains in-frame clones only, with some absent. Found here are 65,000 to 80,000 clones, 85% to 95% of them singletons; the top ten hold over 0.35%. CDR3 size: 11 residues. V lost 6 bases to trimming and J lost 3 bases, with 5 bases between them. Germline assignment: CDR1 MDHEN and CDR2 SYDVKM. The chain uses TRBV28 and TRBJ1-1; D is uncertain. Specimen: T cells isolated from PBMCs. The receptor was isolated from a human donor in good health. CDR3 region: CASSGYTEAFF. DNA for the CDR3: TGTGCCAGCAGCGGTTACACTGAAGCTTTCTTT.